This TCR beta chain was found in a study of T cell repertoires in cytomegalovirus infection. Study-level information: Public TCR beta signatures indicated both CMV infection and matching HLA type.

Notes on this clonotype: What it recognizes is unknown.

Using its own MiXCR run on the reads, TCRdb lists one record per CDR3 protein. The top ten clones hold around 15% of a sample with about 920,000 distinct CDR3 sequences, about a third of them seen once. The CDR3 sequence is 14 residues long. CDR1 and CDR2 (germline): SGHDT, YYEEEE. J lost 5 bases, V lost 0 bases, and 4 bases had no gene match. The sequenced sample was cultured CD8+ T cells from PBMCs, obtained from culture after CMV antigen stimulation. The receptor's source is a human donor in good health (CMV status not recorded). Some clones in this sample may be carry-over from other donors' samples. The chain combines TRBV5-6 with TRBJ1-2; TRBD1 matches 7 bases. The CDR3 region is CASSLGQGRYGYTF. CDR3 bases: TGTGCCAGCAGCTTGGGACAGGGCCGTTATGGCTACACCTTC. The whole variable domain, filled in from reference TRBV5-6 and TRBJ1-2, reads DAGVTQSPTHLIKTRGQQVTLRCSPKSGHDTVSWYQQALGQGPQFIFQYYEEEERQRGNFPDRFSGHQFPNYSSELNVNALLLGDSALYLCASSLGQGRYGYTFGSGTRLTVV.